The 15 T cell receptor beta chains presented below share a single source sample, sequenced in a study of control samples from healthy donors and cancer patients. Libraries were prepared by immunoSEQ multiplex PCR; TCRdb keeps only in-frame clonotypes and omits some of them. The data contain 60,000 to 95,000 clones, around four fifths of them singletons. Sequencing was done on a sample of blood. The origin of the receptors is a man aged 50-59 years in good health.

The chain couples TRBV5-1 to TRBJ2-5; the match to TRBD1 covers 8 bases. The V gene end was trimmed by 3 bases and the J gene end by 4 bases; junction bases not matched to a gene: 8. The length of the CDR3 is 15 residues. Germline CDR1 reads SGHRS; CDR2 reads YFSETQ. CDR3: CASSSTTGAGETQYF. Here the CDR3 DNA reads TGCGCCAGCAGCTCTACGACAGGGGCAGGAGAGACCCAGTACTTC. Based on the CDR3 plus reference TRBV5-1 and TRBJ2-5, the full variable domain is KAGVTQTPRYLIKTRGQQVTLSCSPISGHRSVSWYQQTPGQGLQFLFEYFSETQRNKGNFPGRFSGRQFSNSRSEMNVSTLELGDSALYLCASSSTTGAGETQYFGPGTRLLVL.

This chain connects TRBV9 to TRBJ2-3; 7 bases align to TRBD1. The J segment lost 3 bases and the V segment lost 1 base, leaving 5 bases of the junction unmatched. The CDR3 totals 15 residues. Looked up from germline, CDR1 is SGDLS and CDR2 is YYNGEE. The CDR3 region has the DNA TGTGCCAGCAGCGTAAAAGGGGGCGTAACAGATACGCAGTATTTT. Translating gives CASSVKGGVTDTQYF. The complete variable domain, with remaining parts taken from reference TRBV9 and TRBJ2-3, reads DSGVTQTPKHLITATGQRVTLRCSPRSGDLSVYWYQQSLDQGLQFLIQYYNGEERAKGNILERFSAQQFPDLHSELNLSSLELGDSALYFCASSVKGGVTDTQYFGPGTRLTVL.

On this clone: Sequence at one end of the junction differs from germline and may be a read error. This chain's CDR3 is CASSQGKGGSGWNF. CDR3 coding DNA: TGTGCCAGCAGCCAAGGGAAGGGTGGGTCCGGGTGGAACTTC. The rearrangement uses TRBV3-1 (or the pseudogene TRBV3-2) and TRBJ2-5; no definite D call. CDR1 is LGHDT and CDR2 is YNNKEL in the germline V gene (reference sequence). There are 14 residues in the CDR3.

The chain links TRBV30 to TRBJ2-2; a possible D gene is TRBD2 (5 bases). V was clipped by 5 bases and J by 1 base, with 5 bases between them. CDR3 length equals 12 residues. CDR1 is GTSNPN, CDR2 SVGIG, per germline (reference sequence). CDR3 sequence (DNA): TGTGCCTGGCGGGAGAACACCGGGGAGCTGTTTTTT. Protein product: CAWRENTGELFF.

The gene calls are TRBV18 and TRBJ1-5; D is unresolved. Germline-derived CDR1 and CDR2 are KGHSH and LQKENI. The CDR3 length is 13 residues. V shed 5 bases and J shed 5 bases, with 10 bases lying between them. The CDR3 region is CASSILRDQPQHF. DNA for the CDR3: TGTGCCAGCTCAATCCTAAGGGATCAGCCCCAGCATTTT.

The CDR3 is CASSLAGGSPVEQYF. CDR3 bases: TGTGCCAGCAGCTTGGCTGGTGGCAGTCCCGTCGAGCAGTACTTC. The gene calls are TRBV5-4 and TRBJ2-7, with D unclear. The germline CDR1 and CDR2 sequences are SGHNT and YYREEE (reference sequence). V was cut by 0 bases and J by 6 bases, with 16 bases left in between. This CDR3 has 15 amino acids.

This chain joins TRBV5-4 and TRBJ2-6; no reliable D call. There are 14 residues in the CDR3. The germline V gene encodes CDR1 SGHNT and CDR2 YYREEE (reference sequence). Trimming removed 2 bases from V and 1 base from J, with 4 bases in between. The CDR3, as DNA: TGTGCCAGCAGCTTCTTTTCTGGGGCCAACGTCCTGACTTTC. It specifies CASSFFSGANVLTF.

The chain couples TRBV19 to TRBJ1-1; D remains ambiguous. The CDR3 covers 13 residues. Trimming took off 5 bases at V and 11 bases at J, with 18 bases between the two ends. Germline lookup yields CDR1 LNHDA and CDR2 SQIVND (reference sequence). The CDR3 sequence is CASSERGRAPAFF. In DNA, the CDR3 is TGTGCCAGTAGTGAGCGGGGTAGGGCTCCGGCTTTCTTT. Looking up the rest from reference TRBV19 and TRBJ1-1 gives the full variable domain: DGGITQSPKYLFRKEGQNVTLSCEQNLNHDAMYWYRQDPGQGLRLIYYSQIVNDFQKGDIAEGYSVSREKKESFPLTVTSAQKNPTAFYLCASSERGRAPAFFGQGTRLTVV.

The table lists this clone with a few counts. V and J are TRBV28 and TRBJ2-2; 14 positions agree with TRBD2. V lost 6 bases to trimming and J lost 9 bases; unmatched junction nucleotides: 6. Germline V gene lookup returns CDR1 MDHEN and CDR2 SYDVKM. This CDR3 contains 15 residues. In DNA, the CDR3 is TGTGCCAGCAGCCGACTAGCGGGAGGGCCCCGGGAGCTGTTTTTT. Translating it yields CASSRLAGGPRELFF.

The chain joins TRBV5-1 to TRBJ2-3; either TRBD1 or TRBD2 may supply D (5 bases each). The length of the CDR3 is 15 residues. The V and J ends lost 1 base and 2 bases respectively, with 11 bases between them. Germline values: CDR1 SGHRS, CDR2 YFSETQ. The chain's CDR3 is CASSLYGGFTDTQYF. The CDR3 nucleotides read TGCGCCAGCAGCTTGTATGGGGGATTCACAGATACGCAGTATTTT.

This clone was seen a few times. The chain carries TRBV18 and TRBJ2-7; D ambiguous. Trimming removed 0 bases at V and 2 bases at J, with 8 bases between. The germline CDR1 and CDR2 sequences are KGHSH and LQKENI. The CDR3 is 14 amino acids. The CDR3 DNA reads as TGTGCCAGCTCACCACCGGGTAGCCCCTACGAGCAGTACTTC. It translates to CASSPPGSPYEQYF.

The rearrangement joins TRBV18 to TRBJ1-1, with 9 bases that match TRBD1. Germline V CDR1 and CDR2: KGHSH, LQKENI. V gave up 3 bases and J gave up 10 bases; unmatched junction bases: 15. The CDR3 sequence is 16 residues long. CDR3: CASSPRLPGQGVGAFF. CDR3 nucleotide sequence: TGTGCCAGCTCACCCCGGCTTCCGGGACAGGGTGTCGGAGCTTTCTTT.

The chain is built from TRBV28 and TRBJ2-3, with 9 bases fitting TRBD1. Germline V gene sequence: CDR1 MDHEN, CDR2 SYDVKM. CDR3 length: 16 amino acids. V shed 3 bases and J 1 base; nucleotides not matched to a gene: 5. CDR3 nucleotide sequence: TGTGCCAGCAGTTTGGCAAGACAGGGGGGCACAGATACGCAGTATTTT. Its protein is CASSLARQGGTDTQYF.

The genes are TRBV7-6 and TRBJ2-2; D might be TRBD1 (6 bases). The CDR3 totals 18 residues. Germline loops: CDR1 SGHVS, CDR2 FNYEAQ. Between the trimmed V and J ends, which lost 4 bases and 1 base, there was a span of 19 bases. DNA of the CDR3: TGTGCCAGCAGCTCGACCTACAGGGTGGAATGGAACACCGGGGAGCTGTTTTTT. Translating it yields CASSSTYRVEWNTGELFF.

V usage is TRBV28 and J usage is TRBJ2-6; 7 positions agree with TRBD1. CDR1 MDHEN and CDR2 SYDVKM come from the germline V gene. Trimming took 6 bases from V and 0 from J; bases not matched to a gene: 8. The CDR3 is 17 amino acids. This CDR3 reads CASSNPGQISGANVLTF. CDR3 coding DNA: TGTGCCAGCAGCAATCCGGGACAGATCTCTGGGGCCAACGTCCTGACTTTC.